This TCR beta chain derives from a study of shared clonotypes between healthy human individuals. About the study: The composition of the donors was a couple of women and a few men aged 18 to 49.

General study points: Across subsets, estimated richness was generally greater for naive than for memory populations. Against clonotypes common to all four donors, non-shared ones had lower generation probabilities. A few donors had around 5.2% of their naive CD4 clonotypes in common.

V gave up 0 bases and J gave up 8 bases, with 10 bases separating them. The germline V gene has CDR1 MNHEY and CDR2 SMNVEV (reference sequence). The CDR3 runs to 13 residues. Here immunoSEQ multiplex PCR was the method, and the copy in TCRdb shows in-frame clones only, minus some. The sample holds about 2.1 million clones, approximately 94% seen once. The naive CD8 population came from CD45RO-negative cells selected for CCR7, without terminally differentiated effector memory CD45RA+ cells. Of note for this clone: Antigen specificity is unknown.

The clonotype comes from a man between 18 and 29 years old in good health. Some clones in this sample may be carry-over from other donors' samples. The gene calls are TRBV27 and TRBJ1-2; D gene uncertain. Sequencing was performed on naive CD8+ T cells from PBMCs. The CDR3 coding sequence is TGTGCCAGCAGTTTATCGGGTCCGACGGGCTACACCTTC. Protein sequence: CASSLSGPTGYTF.